What follows describes a single T cell receptor (beta chain). The entry originates in a study of shared clonotypes between healthy human individuals. Clones were sequenced by immunoSEQ multiplex PCR, and TCRdb holds only the in-frame ones, with some missing. This table holds over a million clones, 95% to 97% found once. This CDR3 contains 13 residues. Germline CDR1 is SGHRS and CDR2 is YFSETQ. V was cut by 8 bases and J by 0 bases, with 11 bases left in between. The split of CD4+ cells yielded CD45RA+ naive and CD45RA-negative memory subsets. The clonotype originates from a man younger than 40 in good health. The V and J genes are TRBV5-1 and TRBJ2-5, with a possible D match to TRBD1 (5 bases). The sequenced sample was naive CD4+ T cells sorted from blood. Subset in this sample: CD45RA+ positively selected. The CDR3 spells CASSTANQETQYF. CDR3 DNA: TGCGCCAGTTCGACAGCCAACCAAGAGACCCAGTACTTC.